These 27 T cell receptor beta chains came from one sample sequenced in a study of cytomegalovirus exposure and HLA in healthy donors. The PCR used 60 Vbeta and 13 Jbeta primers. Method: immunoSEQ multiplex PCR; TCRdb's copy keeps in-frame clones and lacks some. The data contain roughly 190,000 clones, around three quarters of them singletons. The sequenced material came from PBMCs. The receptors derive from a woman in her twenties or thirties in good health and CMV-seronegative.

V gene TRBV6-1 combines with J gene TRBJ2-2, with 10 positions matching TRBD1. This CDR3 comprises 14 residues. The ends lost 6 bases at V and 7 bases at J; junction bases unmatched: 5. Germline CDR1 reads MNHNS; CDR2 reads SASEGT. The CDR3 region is CASRTGGAGGELFF. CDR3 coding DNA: TGTGCCAGCAGGACAGGGGGCGCAGGCGGGGAGCTGTTTTTT.

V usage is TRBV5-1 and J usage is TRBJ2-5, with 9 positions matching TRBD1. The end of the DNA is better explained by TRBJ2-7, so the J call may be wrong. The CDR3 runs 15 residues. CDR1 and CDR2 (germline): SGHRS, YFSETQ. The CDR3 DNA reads TGCGCCAGCAGCGACACGGGACAGGGATACAACGAGCAGTACTTC. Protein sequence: CASSDTGQGYNEQYF.

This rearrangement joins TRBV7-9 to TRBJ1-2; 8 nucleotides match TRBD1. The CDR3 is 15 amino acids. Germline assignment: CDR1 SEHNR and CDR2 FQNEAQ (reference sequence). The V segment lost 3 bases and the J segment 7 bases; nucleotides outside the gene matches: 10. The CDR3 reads CASSFGMRTGFGYTF. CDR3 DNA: TGTGCCAGCAGCTTTGGGATGCGGACAGGGTTTGGCTACACCTTC. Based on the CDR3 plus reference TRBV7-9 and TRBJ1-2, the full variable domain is DTGVSQNPRHKITKRGQNVTFRCDPISEHNRLYWYRQTLGQGPEFLTYFQNEAQLEKSRLLSDRFSAERPKGSFSTLEIQRTEQGDSAMYLCASSFGMRTGFGYTFGSGTRLTVV.

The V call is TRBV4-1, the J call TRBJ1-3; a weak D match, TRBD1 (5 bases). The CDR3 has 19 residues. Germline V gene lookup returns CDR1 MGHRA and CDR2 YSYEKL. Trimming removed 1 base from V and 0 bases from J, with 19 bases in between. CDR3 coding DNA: TGCGCCAGCAGCCAAGGGACGGGAAAGGAGGGGAGCTCTGGAAACACCATATATTTT. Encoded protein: CASSQGTGKEGSSGNTIYF.

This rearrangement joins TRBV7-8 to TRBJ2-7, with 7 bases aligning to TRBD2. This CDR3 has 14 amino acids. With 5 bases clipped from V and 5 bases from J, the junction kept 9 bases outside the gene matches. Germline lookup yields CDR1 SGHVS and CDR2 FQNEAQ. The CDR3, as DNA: TGTGCCAGCAGCCGTATTCAGGGAGGGGACGAGCAGTACTTC. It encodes CASSRIQGGDEQYF.

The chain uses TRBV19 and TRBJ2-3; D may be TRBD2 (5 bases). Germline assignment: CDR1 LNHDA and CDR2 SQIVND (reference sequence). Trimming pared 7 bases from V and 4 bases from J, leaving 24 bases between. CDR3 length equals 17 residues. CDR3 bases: TGTGCCAGTACCACGGATATGGGGTCGGGAAGGGCAGATACGCAGTATTTT. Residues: CASTTDMGSGRADTQYF.

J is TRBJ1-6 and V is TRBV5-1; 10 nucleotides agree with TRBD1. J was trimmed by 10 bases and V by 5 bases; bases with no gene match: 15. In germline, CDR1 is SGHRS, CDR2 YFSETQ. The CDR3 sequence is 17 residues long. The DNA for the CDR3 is TGCGCCAGCAGTTCCCCCTCGACAGGGGGCGGTGGGTCACCCCTCCACTTT. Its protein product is CASSSPSTGGGGSPLHF.

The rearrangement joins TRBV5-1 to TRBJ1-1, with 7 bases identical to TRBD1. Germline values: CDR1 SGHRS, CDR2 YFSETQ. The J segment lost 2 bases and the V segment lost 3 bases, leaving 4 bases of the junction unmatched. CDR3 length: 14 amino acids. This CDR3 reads CASSWDSVNTEAFF. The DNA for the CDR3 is TGCGCCAGCAGCTGGGACAGTGTCAACACTGAAGCTTTCTTT.

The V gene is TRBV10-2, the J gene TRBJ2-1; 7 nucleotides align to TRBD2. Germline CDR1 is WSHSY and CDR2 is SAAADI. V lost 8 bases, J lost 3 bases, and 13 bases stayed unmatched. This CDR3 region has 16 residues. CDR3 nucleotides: TGCGCCAGCTCACCGGGGAAGGCGGGGGACTACAATGAGCAGTTCTTC. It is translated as CASSPGKAGDYNEQFF.

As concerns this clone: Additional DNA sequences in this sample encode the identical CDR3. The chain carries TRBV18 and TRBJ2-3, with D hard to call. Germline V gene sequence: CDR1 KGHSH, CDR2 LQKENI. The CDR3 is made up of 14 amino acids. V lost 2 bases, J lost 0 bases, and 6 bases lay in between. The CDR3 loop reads CASSPSGSTDTQYF. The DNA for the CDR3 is TGTGCCAGCTCACCATCAGGAAGCACAGATACGCAGTATTTT.

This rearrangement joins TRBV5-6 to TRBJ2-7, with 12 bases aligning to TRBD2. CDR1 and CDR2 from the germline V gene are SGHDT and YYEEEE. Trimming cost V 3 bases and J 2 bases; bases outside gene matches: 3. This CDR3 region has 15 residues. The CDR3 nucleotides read TGTGCCAGCAGCTCGGGACTAGCGGGCCCCTACGAGCAGTACTTC. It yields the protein CASSSGLAGPYEQYF. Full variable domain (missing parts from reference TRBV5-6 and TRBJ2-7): DAGVTQSPTHLIKTRGQQVTLRCSPKSGHDTVSWYQQALGQGPQFIFQYYEEEERQRGNFPDRFSGHQFPNYSSELNVNALLLGDSALYLCASSSGLAGPYEQYFGPGTRLTVT.

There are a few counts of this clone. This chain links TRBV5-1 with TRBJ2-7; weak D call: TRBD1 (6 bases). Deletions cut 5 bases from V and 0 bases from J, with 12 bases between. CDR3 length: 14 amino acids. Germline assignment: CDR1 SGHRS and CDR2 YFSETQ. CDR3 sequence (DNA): TGCGCCAGCAGTCGGGACACTAGCTCCTACGAGCAGTACTTC. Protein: CASSRDTSSYEQYF.

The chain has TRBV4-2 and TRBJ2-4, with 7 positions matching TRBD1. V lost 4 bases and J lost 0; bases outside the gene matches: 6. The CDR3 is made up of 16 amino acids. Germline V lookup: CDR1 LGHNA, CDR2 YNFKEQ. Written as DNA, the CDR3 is TGTGCCAGCAGCCCCAGGACAGGTTTAGCCAAAAACATTCAGTACTTC. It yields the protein CASSPRTGLAKNIQYF.

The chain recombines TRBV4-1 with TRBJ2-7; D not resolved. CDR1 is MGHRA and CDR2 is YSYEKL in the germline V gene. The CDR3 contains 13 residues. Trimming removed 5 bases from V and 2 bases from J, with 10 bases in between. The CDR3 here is CASSSVEAYEQYF. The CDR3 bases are TGCGCCAGCAGCTCGGTAGAGGCCTACGAGCAGTACTTC.

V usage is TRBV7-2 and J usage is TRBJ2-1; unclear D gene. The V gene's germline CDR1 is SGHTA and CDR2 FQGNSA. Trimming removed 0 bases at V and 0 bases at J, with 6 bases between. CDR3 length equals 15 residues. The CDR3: CASSLARGSYNEQFF. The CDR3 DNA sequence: TGTGCCAGCAGCTTAGCGCGCGGCTCCTACAATGAGCAGTTCTTC.

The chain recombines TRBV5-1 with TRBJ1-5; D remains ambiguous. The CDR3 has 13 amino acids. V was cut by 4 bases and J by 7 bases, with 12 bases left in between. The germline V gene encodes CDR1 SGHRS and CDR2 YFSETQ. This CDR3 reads CASSEDGVQPQHF. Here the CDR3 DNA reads TGCGCCAGCAGCGAGGACGGGGTCCAGCCCCAGCATTTT.

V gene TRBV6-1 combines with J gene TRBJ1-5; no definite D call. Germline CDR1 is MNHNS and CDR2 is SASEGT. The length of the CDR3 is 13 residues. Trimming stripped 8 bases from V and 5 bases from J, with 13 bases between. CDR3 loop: CASWFSGYQPQHF. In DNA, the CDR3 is TGTGCCAGCTGGTTCAGCGGATATCAGCCCCAGCATTTT.

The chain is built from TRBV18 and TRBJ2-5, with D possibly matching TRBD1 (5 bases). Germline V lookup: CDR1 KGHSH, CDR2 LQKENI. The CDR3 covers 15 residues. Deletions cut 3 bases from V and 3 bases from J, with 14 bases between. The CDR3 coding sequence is TGTGCCAGCTCACCGTCGACAGCAGCTAAAGAGACCCAGTACTTC. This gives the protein CASSPSTAAKETQYF.

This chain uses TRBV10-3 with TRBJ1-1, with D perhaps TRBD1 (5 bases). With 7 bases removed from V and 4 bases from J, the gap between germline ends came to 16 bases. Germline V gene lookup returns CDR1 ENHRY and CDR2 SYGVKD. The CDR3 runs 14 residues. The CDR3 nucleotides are TGTGCCATCAAAGGCCTAGGGGAGGGCACTGAAGCTTTCTTT. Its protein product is CAIKGLGEGTEAFF.

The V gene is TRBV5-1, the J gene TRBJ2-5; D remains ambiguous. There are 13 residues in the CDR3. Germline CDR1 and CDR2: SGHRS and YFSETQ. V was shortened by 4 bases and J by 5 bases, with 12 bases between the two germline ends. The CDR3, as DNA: TGCGCCAGCAGCGATACCAAACAGGAGACCCAGTACTTC. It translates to CASSDTKQETQYF.

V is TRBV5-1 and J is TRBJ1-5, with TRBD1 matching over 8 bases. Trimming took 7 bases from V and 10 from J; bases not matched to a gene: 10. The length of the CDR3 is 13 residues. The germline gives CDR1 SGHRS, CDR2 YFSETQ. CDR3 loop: CASAMIQGAPQHF. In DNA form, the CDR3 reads TGCGCCAGCGCGATGATCCAGGGGGCTCCCCAGCATTTT.

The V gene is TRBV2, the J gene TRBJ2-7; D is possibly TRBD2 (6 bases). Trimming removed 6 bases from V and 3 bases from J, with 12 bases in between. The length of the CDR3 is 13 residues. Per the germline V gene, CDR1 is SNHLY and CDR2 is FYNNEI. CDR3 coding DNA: TGTGCCAGCAGGGCAGCGGGTGACTACGAGCAGTACTTC. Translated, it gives CASRAAGDYEQYF.

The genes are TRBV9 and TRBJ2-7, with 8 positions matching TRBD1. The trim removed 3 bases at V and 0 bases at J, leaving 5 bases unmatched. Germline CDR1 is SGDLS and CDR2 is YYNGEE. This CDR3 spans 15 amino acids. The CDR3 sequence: CASSARTGSSYEQYF. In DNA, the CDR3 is TGTGCCAGCAGCGCCAGGACAGGGAGCTCCTACGAGCAGTACTTC.

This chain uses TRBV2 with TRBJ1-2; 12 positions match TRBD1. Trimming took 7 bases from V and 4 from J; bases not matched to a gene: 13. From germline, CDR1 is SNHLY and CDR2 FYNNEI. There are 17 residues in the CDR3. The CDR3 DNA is TGTGCCAGCAATAGGGGGACAGGGGGCTTTAGAATCTATGGCTACACCTTC. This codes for CASNRGTGGFRIYGYTF.

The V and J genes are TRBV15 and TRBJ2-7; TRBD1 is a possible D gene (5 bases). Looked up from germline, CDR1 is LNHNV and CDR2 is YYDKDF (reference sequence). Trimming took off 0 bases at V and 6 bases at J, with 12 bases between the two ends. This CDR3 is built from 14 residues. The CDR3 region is CATSRDPRTPEQYF. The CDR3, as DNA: TGTGCCACCAGCAGAGATCCCCGGACACCCGAGCAGTACTTC.

CDR3 DNA: TGCGCCAGCAGCCAAAGGGACACCTACAATGAGCAGTTCTTC. Its protein is CASSQRDTYNEQFF. The chain carries TRBV4-1 and TRBJ2-1; D may be TRBD1 (6 bases). V lost 2 bases and J lost 2, with 7 bases in between. The CDR3 spans 14 residues. CDR1 and CDR2 (germline): MGHRA, YSYEKL.

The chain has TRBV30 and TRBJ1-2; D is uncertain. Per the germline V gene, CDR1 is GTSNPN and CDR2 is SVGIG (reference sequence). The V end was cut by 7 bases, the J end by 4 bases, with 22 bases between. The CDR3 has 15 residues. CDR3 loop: CALTLNPLRGYGYTF. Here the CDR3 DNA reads TGTGCCTTGACCCTCAACCCCCTTCGGGGCTATGGCTACACCTTC.